This T cell receptor beta chain was recorded in a study of cytomegalovirus exposure and HLA in healthy donors (dated 2017 in TCRdb). In terms of the full investigation: In an earlier analysis of fewer than 750 of the donors, less than 350 Gb of sequence data and 90 million to 120 million unique TCR beta sequences from 150 million to 200 million T cells were reported. In a later genetic analysis, genome-wide SNP genotypes for about three fifths of the roughly 670 donors were used, and that subset was treated as a discovery cohort. Of the 300 to 500 genotyped donors, roughly 76% were placed in the genetic ancestry cluster associated with self-reported Caucasian donors. Because of strong linkage in the cohort, roughly five DR-DQ haplotypes were treated as single units for association and clustering. Rather than using new phenotypic data, the later analysis identified candidate immune exposures from TCR beta sequences and from how often those sequences occurred across donors. Using immunosequencing, the study profiled T cell repertoires from around 670 subjects and related those repertoires to cytomegalovirus serostatus. An early release that covered fewer than 800 HLA-typed donors contained around 330 gigabases of sequencing data and 65 million to 100 million unique TCR sequences. Besides the first cohort of roughly 640 subjects, a separate validation cohort made up of roughly 120 different subjects was used. The number of typed donors differed by locus: 629-630 for A, B, C, DRB1 and DQB1; approximately 520 for DQA1; 606 for DPA1; and 400 to 480 for DPB1. In a later analysis, previously published TCR beta repertoires from 550 to 700 donors were re-analyzed and high-resolution HLA genotyping was added so that TCR occurrence patterns could be studied. An earlier analysis of around 540 of the donors applied high-throughput TCR beta sequencing to assess whether each TCR beta V gene segment acted as functional or pseudogenic. Among around 400 genotyped donors of the cohort, an average of roughly 230,000 unique TCR beta nucleotide sequences was sequenced per donor, of which about 19% were non-productive. The study aimed to test whether signatures of past pathogen exposure could be identified by cataloging public T cell receptors. Every discovery cohort repertoire had been produced on one sequencing platform. HLA typing included class I and class II loci at four-digit resolution. Donor age, sex, ethnicity and CMV serostatus were compiled together with the repertoire data. To predict cytomegalovirus infection status, the study combined high-throughput TCR immunosequencing, statistical association of individual TCRs with disease status, and machine learning. Overall study results and their limits: Roughly uniform sequencing depth across donors was assumed in presence/absence analyses, although this assumption may not hold. Correlated functional status among segregating V segments might reflect linkage disequilibrium, but an unknown experimental factor could not be ruled out. In an earlier analysis of some 500 of the donors, most TCR beta V segments were observed in productive rearrangements about 87% or about 30% of the time, broadly matching IMGT annotations. At a false discovery rate of 0.05, a later analysis linked some 18,000 TCR beta sequences to specific HLA alleles. While some public TCRs were present in many individuals, most TCR sequences turned up only very rarely across donors. The only immune exposure information available for the cohort was CMV serostatus. Because some donors lacked HLA typing at each locus, the association tests relied only on the typed subset. In a later analysis, HLA-associated TCR beta chains were found to be more clonally expanded and to have lower generation probabilities than equally common non-associated chains. Compared with the roughly 670-donor mean, donors in an Asian-associated ancestry cluster had fewer N-insertions in productive TCRs, according to a later genetic analysis. When HLA alleles, especially DR and DQ, strongly co-occurred, attributing TCR associations to individual alleles was difficult. In the study, about 150 TCR beta chains were listed as associated with cytomegalovirus. In a later genetic analysis, a missense DCLRE1C variant was associated with V-gene and J-gene trimming of TCR beta chains, and the association was replicated in an independent cohort. Several of the top co-occurrence clusters appeared to be linked to parvovirus B19, influenza, CMV and Epstein-Barr virus, according to a later analysis. This cohort had only TCR beta chains sequenced, and the lack of alpha or paired-chain data limited which features could be detected. The authors suggested that the approach could potentially be generalized to other disease states and immunological phenotypes. A cluster of highly shared sequence variants was judged likely to represent a technical artifact of the sequencing pipeline. Most CMV-associated TCR beta chains appeared to be HLA-restricted in a later analysis, and the HLA associations seemed to be driven largely by CMV exposure. The 87-base-pair reads could not distinguish some IMGT-functional V segments, including TRBV6-2 and TRBV6-3, so those segments were excluded. The earlier analysis of a few hundred of the donors excluded about 16 rarely observed V segments, including chromosome 9 orphons, because counts were too low. A further reported finding was that TCR beta sequences accurately predicted the HLA-A and HLA-B alleles for most subjects in the first cohort. The classifier was reported to diagnose cytomegalovirus status with high specificity and sensitivity in both the original cohort and the validation cohort. A later analysis found that TCR association rates varied across HLA loci, with DRB1 alleles showing the most associated TCRs and HLA-C alleles the fewest. In vitro tests confirmed that a few of the cytomegalovirus-associated TCR beta chains recognize cytomegalovirus antigens.

In the case of this clone: The antigen it recognizes is unknown. No quality values exist for individual bases; no much larger clone is one base distant.

V lost 1 base and J lost 8 bases, and the count of bases not matched to a germline gene is 7. The CDR3 runs 14 amino acids, cysteine and phenylalanine included. Only CDR3 DNA is held: 42 bases, read in frame from base 1. Via the germline V gene, CDR1 is LGHNA and CDR2 YNFKEQ. Receptors were amplified or captured by the immunoSEQ multiplex PCR assay. For the multiplex PCR, a mixture combining 60 forward primers for TCR Vbeta segments and 13 reverse primers for TCR Jbeta segments was used. The CDR3 region of rearranged TCR beta genes was amplified from genomic DNA by a multiplex PCR assay. On the Illumina HiSeq System, the amplified TCR beta libraries were sequenced as 87-base-pair reads. The source study handled its data this way. In a later analysis, tens of millions of unique TCR beta chains were counted across the approximately 620 repertoires, and some 10 million of these chains were shared by at least two donors. To remove PCR and sequencing errors, raw reads were error-corrected and collapsed into unique sequences using a nearest-neighbor algorithm that merged closely related sequences. CDR3 sequences were aligned to IMGT reference sequences to assign V, D and J gene segments. Each retained sequence needed at least a six-nucleotide match to both a V gene segment and a J gene segment. A rearrangement was called productive if the CDR3 had no stop codons and remained in frame with V and J, and every other rearrangement was called non-productive. Following IMGT convention, CDR3 was defined as the stretch from the second conserved V-encoded cysteine up to the conserved J-encoded phenylalanine. Sequences without an unambiguous match to a single V gene segment were excluded from the earlier analysis of 587 of the donors. In an earlier analysis of 450 to 750 of the donors, a V segment was called functional when productive rearrangements were above 56.7%, and segregating when the standard deviation between donors exceeded 5%. A statistical classification framework was built to diagnose cytomegalovirus status from the catalog of TCR beta chain sequences. V and J gene assignment, in a later analysis, came from comparing TCR nucleotide sequences with IMGT/GENE-DB human TR gene sequences. The TCRdist pipeline was used in a later analysis to assign CDR3 sequences and most-parsimonious VDJ recombination scenarios. In a later analysis, each TCR beta chain was defined by its CDR3 amino acid sequence together with its V-gene family, and reads without a unique V-gene family were excluded. A later analysis removed 550 to 650 highly shared, low-generation-probability nucleotide sequences to deal with suspected cross-contamination and a sequencing artifact. A later analysis calculated a clonal expansion index for each public chain from normalized within-repertoire ranks of inferred template counts. In a later analysis, generation probabilities were computed using a VDJ recombination model fitted to out-of-frame rearrangements, and the results were checked against IGoR. In a later analysis, hypergeometric tests were used to score TCR-TCR, TCR-HLA and TCR-CMV co-occurrence, with a repertoire-size bias correction applied to TCR pairs. A later analysis estimated false discovery rates by permuting HLA or CMV assignments 20 times. A later analysis grouped co-occurring TCRs with DBSCAN, adding TCRdist sequence similarity when clustering within HLA-allele-positive subsets. Repertoires with fewer than 30,000 or more than 120,000 public chains, plus five repertoires with anomalous nucleotide sharing, were excluded from co-occurrence clustering. What TCRdb holds here is the immuneACCESS table cut down to in-frame rearrangements. Part of the clones is not present; checked against another copy, under half of the missing clones reflect an unresolved V gene, and the others are unexplained. That table furnishes V, J and clone size, whereas the DNA furnished D and trimming. The sample table records some 140,000 clones; roughly three quarters of these occur just once. The ten most abundant clones make up approximately 2% of the sample.

The cohort consisted of some 670 healthy bone marrow donors. All cohort members were sampled while nominally healthy, although unrecorded immune exposures were likely present. The donor was CMV seronegative and belonged to the group of 320 or so seronegative cohort members. A peripheral blood sample was collected from each donor, and TCR beta sequencing was performed on peripheral blood mononuclear cells. Genomic DNA was extracted from the blood cell samples with the Qiagen DNeasy Blood Extraction Kit. This TCR derives from a man aged 25-45 years in good health and CMV-seronegative. What was sequenced was PBMCs. The rearrangement joined TRBV4-2 to TRBJ1-2; TRBD1 lines up with 7 middle nucleotides. In nucleotides, the sequence is TGTGCCAGCAGCCAAGCGACAGGGCCGGAGGGCTACACCTTC. Translated, this is CASSQATGPEGYTF.